The sequence of this TCR beta chain was determined in a study of shared clonotypes between healthy human individuals. Study background: The study used three CD4 naive, three CD4 memory, two CD8 naive and one CD8 memory plate per donor.

The CDR3 contains 15 residues. V shed 1 base and J shed 5 bases, with 16 bases lying between them. Germline V gene data show CDR1 as SGHRS and CDR2 as YFSETQ. In the source study's methods: Filtering of immunoSEQ junctional sequences could not match full-length read filtering. TCRdb's copy holds only in-frame clones and misses some; the assay was immunoSEQ multiplex PCR. V, J and clone size derive from that table, while D and trimming were established from the DNA sequence. The profile covers about 2.3 million clones, with approximately 90% appearing a single time and 0.3% to 0.4% taken by the ten largest.

J is TRBJ2-7 and V is TRBV5-1; TRBD2 is a possible D gene (5 bases). This TCR was recovered from a man younger than 35 in good health. Some clones in this sample may be carry-over from other donors' samples. Material for sequencing was naive CD4+ T cells from PBMCs. Noted subset: CD45RA+ positively selected. The DNA of the CDR3 is TGCGCCAGCAGCTTGCTTACTAGTTCCCCCCACGAGCAGTACTTC. Amino acids: CASSLLTSSPHEQYF. The full variable domain, completed using reference TRBV5-1 and TRBJ2-7, is KAGVTQTPRYLIKTRGQQVTLSCSPISGHRSVSWYQQTPGQGLQFLFEYFSETQRNKGNFPGRFSGRQFSNSRSEMNVSTLELGDSALYLCASSLLTSSPHEQYFGPGTRLTVT.